This TCR beta chain was found in a study of shared clonotypes between healthy human individuals (dated by TCRdb to about 2020). Regarding the research as a whole: The cohort comprised a couple of women and a few men aged 18 to 49 years. Different laboratories and diverse techniques were used to prepare libraries and sequence TCR repertoires, to increase sequencing depth and limit assay-specific biases. Per donor, three plates each were used for CD4 naive and CD4 memory, two for CD8 naive, and one for CD8 memory. To estimate repertoire size and how much clonotypes are shared between individuals, the study performed deep sequencing of blood TCR repertoires from five healthy adults. Per donor, leukapheresis produced somewhere between about 0.9 and 9 billion PBMCs.

Overall study outcomes, separate from this receptor: Rarefaction of sorted-subset datasets indicated incomplete sequencing despite the large sequencing depth. Pairwise subsampling led to the expectation that sequencing depth would affect the degree of clonotype sharing among donors. Sharing across a handful of donors was observed for roughly 5.4% of naive CD4, over 3% of naive CD8, 2% to 2.5% of memory CD4, and over 0.3% of memory CD8 clonotypes. The small number of donors limited the genetic and exposure-history diversity represented. Clonotypes shared by all four sorted-subset donors showed higher generation probabilities than non-shared clonotypes. Sampling was restricted to blood, and TCR repertoires in tissues likely differ from the TCR repertoires found in blood. Naive subsets generally had larger estimated clonotype richness than memory subsets.

Healthy HIV-negative adults with no recently reported acute infections or vaccinations were included as donors. All donors were Caucasian adults living in Nashville, Tennessee, USA. CD4+ T cells were enriched by magnetic negative selection, after which naive cells were positively selected on CD45RA and the negative fraction was taken as the memory subset. Blood was obtained by leukapheresis, after which PBMCs were separated by Ficoll-Histopaque density gradient centrifugation and cryopreserved in liquid nitrogen vapor phase. Analytical flow cytometry was used to check the purity and quantity of each magnetically sorted T cell population. Genomic DNA was isolated from every sorted fraction and measured by UV absorbance on a Nanodrop 2000c. Via the germline V gene, CDR1 is MNHNS and CDR2 SASEGT. Trimming takes 6 bases from V and 1 base from J, and the germline ends sit 15 bases apart. The CDR3 contains 15 residues, cysteine and phenylalanine counted. Only the CDR3 part of the read is kept: 45 bases, read in frame from the first base.

Worth noting for this clone: Its antigen is unknown. Base quality data are lacking; no much larger clone is found one base away.

Using the deep immunoSEQ assay, multiplex PCR amplified TCR CDR3 regions from genomic DNA. For each cell subset, the extracted genomic DNA was distributed evenly across all wells of several immunoSEQ 96-well plates, and each plate served as one replicate. For sorted subsets, 150 to 250 ng of genomic DNA, equivalent to around 30,000 T cell genomes, went into each replicate PCR. The purified libraries were quantified using a Qubit 3.0 fluorometer, sized with a Bioanalyzer 2100, and then quantified again using the KAPA Library Quantification kit. Every immunoSEQ 96-well plate was sequenced on a dedicated single-read 150-cycle Illumina NextSeq 550 flow cell. On the authors' methods: Because the immunoSEQ output held only junctional sequences and lacked quality scores, the filtering could not match the filtering applied to full-length reads. Sequences were annotated with PyIR, a Python wrapper for IgBLAST v1.9, and V/J genes and CDR3 were assigned using IMGT germline references. Any read was removed if the V/J assignment was weak (E-value above 1e-6), the CDR3 was missing, or the read contained stop codons, out-of-frame junctions, or ambiguous translated residues. A V3J clonotype was defined by an identical inferred V gene, J gene, and CDR3 amino acid sequence. Percentage overlap between repertoires was calculated by dividing the number of shared unique clonotypes by the size of the smaller repertoire. Repertoire richness was assessed with RTK rarefaction, the Chao1 estimator, and Recon v2.1 estimates of unobserved clonotypes. Generation probabilities were computed with OLGA for all TCRbeta clonotypes obtained by the gDNA method from a few donors. As stored in TCRdb, this immuneACCESS dataset retains in-frame rearrangements with V and J assigned. A fraction of the clones does not appear; measured against another copy, unresolved V genes explain less than half of the discrepancy, and the remainder lacks a known reason. Clonal size and the V and J genes are those of that table, whereas D and trimming came from the DNA. The sample includes 2 million to 2.5 million clones, with 80% to 95% observed a single time. The top ten constitute under 0.45% of the sample.

The sample taken for sequencing was naive CD4+ T cells from PBMCs. The sample's cell subset or site label, decoded: CD45RA+ positively selected. Here the chain combines TRBV6-1 and TRBJ1-2, and perhaps TRBD1 as D gene, on 5 matching bases. This receptor was identified in a man aged 18 to 30 in good health. Some clones in this sample may be carry-over from other donors' samples. The CDR3 region has the sequence CASSVGGQLNYGYTF. The DNA is TGTGCCAGCAGCGTCGGTGGACAACTTAACTATGGCTACACCTTC.